This TCR beta chain was retrieved from a study of CD8 T cells in ankylosing spondylitis. Notes on the study in general: Disease-associated clones were reportedly significantly overrepresented in matched ankylosing spondylitis synovial fluid.

From the 5' RACE reads, TCRdb called clonotypes with MiXCR, one entry per CDR3 protein. The sample consists of a few hundred thousand distinct CDR3 sequences, around 10% of them appearing once. This clonotype came up many times. The antigen remains undetermined. The CDR3 is 18 amino acids. V lost 3 bases and J lost 0, with 18 bases in between. Per the germline V gene, CDR1 is KGHSH and CDR2 is LQKENI. The sequencing sample was made of blood, either unsorted or a sorted T cell fraction (not recorded which). This clonotype was obtained from a female donor with ankylosing spondylitis or in good health (not recorded which). V usage is TRBV18 and J usage is TRBJ2-4, with a tentative D call TRBD2 (6 bases). This CDR3 is CASSPTSPGGLAKNIQYF. In DNA, the CDR3 is TGTGCCAGCTCACCGACTAGTCCTGGGGGACTAGCCAAAAACATTCAGTACTTC. Combining the CDR3 with reference TRBV18 and TRBJ2-4 gives the whole variable domain NAGVMQNPRHLVRRRGQEARLRCSPMKGHSHVYWYRQLPEEGLKFMVYLQKENIIDESGMPKERFSAEFPKEGPSILRIQQVVRGDSAAYFCASSPTSPGGLAKNIQYFGAGTRLSVL.